Listed below are T cell receptor beta chains from one sample, sequenced in a study of T cell changes during pregnancy in multiple sclerosis. The protocol was immunoSEQ multiplex PCR, while the TCRdb copy is restricted to in-frame clones and leaves out a portion. This table holds roughly 40,000 clones, roughly 93% found once. The source was CD4+ T cells from peripheral blood mononuclear cells, collected before pregnancy. The receptors were gathered from a female donor with multiple sclerosis, enrolled in a pregnancy study. CDR3s include the opening cysteine and the closing phenylalanine or tryptophan. Each record gives: V gene, clone size, D gene, J gene, CDR3 protein, CDR3 DNA. D genes are given only for firm matches. Expanded clones are given a class, and other clones once, few, many or no size at all.

TRBV6-1	once	TRBD1	TRBJ1-2	CASVTGVVPNYGYTF	TGTGCCAGCGTGACAGGGGTAGTTCCTAACTATGGCTACACCTTC
TRBV4-1	-	-	TRBJ2-7	CASSQHDRFSYEQYF	TGCGCCAGCAGCCAACATGACAGGTTCTCCTACGAGCAGTACTTC
TRBV18	-	-	TRBJ1-3	CASSPGSSGNTIYF	TGTGCCAGCTCACCGGGCAGCTCTGGAAACACCATATATTTT
TRBV5-1	-	-	TRBJ1-2	CASSNDRPRYGYTF	TGCGCCAGCAGCAATGACAGGCCACGCTATGGCTACACCTTC
TRBV2	-	TRBD1	TRBJ1-1	CASNNQGATFF	TGTGCCAGCAACAATCAGGGGGCGACTTTCTTT
TRBV28	once	TRBD1	TRBJ1-2	CASSPADRVYGYTF	TGTGCCAGCAGTCCCGCGGACAGGGTTTATGGCTACACCTTC
TRBV5-4	-	-	TRBJ2-7	CASSLVAGGSSSYEQYF	TGTGCCAGCAGCTTGGTGGCTGGCGGGTCCAGCTCCTACGAGCAGTACTTC
TRBV30	-	TRBD1	TRBJ2-7	CAWSVLWDRGNEQYF	TGTGCCTGGAGTGTATTATGGGACAGGGGCAACGAGCAGTACTTC
TRBV6-1	-	-	TRBJ2-7	CASSGGRVGGYEQYF	TGTGCCAGCAGTGGGGGGCGGGTTGGGGGCTACGAGCAGTACTTC
TRBV18	-	-	TRBJ1-1	CAGESVGNTEAFF	TGTGCTGGAGAGTCGGTTGGGAACACTGAAGCTTTCTTT
TRBV19	-	-	TRBJ2-7	CASSSTTGSEQYF	TGTGCCAGTAGTAGCACGACGGGTTCAGAGCAGTACTTC
TRBV19	few	TRBD1	TRBJ2-2	CASSSGQGKTGELFF	TGTGCCAGTAGTAGTGGACAGGGGAAGACCGGGGAGCTGTTTTTT
TRBV2	-	-	TRBJ1-1	CASSPRLTGTEAFF	TGTGCCAGCAGCCCCCGTCTTACGGGCACTGAAGCTTTCTTT
TRBV28	-	TRBD2	TRBJ2-3	CASSFAGLAGFTDTQYF	TGTGCCAGCAGTTTCGCCGGACTAGCGGGCTTCACAGATACGCAGTATTTT
TRBV7-9	-	TRBD2	TRBJ2-1	CACGPGLAIDEQFF	TGTGCCTGCGGACCGGGACTAGCTATAGATGAGCAGTTCTTC
TRBV6-5	-	TRBD2	TRBJ2-1	CASSSYSGKLYNEQFF	TGTGCCAGCAGTTCCTATAGCGGGAAGCTATACAATGAGCAGTTCTTC
TRBV7-2	-	-	TRBJ2-7	CASSSTPYEQYF	TGTGCCAGCAGCTCGACTCCCTACGAGCAGTACTTC
TRBV4-2	once	TRBD2	TRBJ2-1	CASSPRTSGRGNEQFF	TGTGCCAGCAGCCCCCGGACTAGCGGGAGGGGCAATGAGCAGTTCTTC
TRBV7-9	-	-	TRBJ1-4	CASSLLARANEKLFF	TGTGCCAGCAGCTTGCTTGCCAGGGCGAATGAAAAACTGTTTTTT
TRBV6-6	once	-	TRBJ2-7	CASSPPTASYEQYF	TGTGCCAGCTCCCCCCCGACAGCCTCCTACGAGCAGTACTTC
TRBV15	-	-	TRBJ2-5	CATRIGGQETQYF	TGTGCCACCAGAATAGGGGGCCAAGAGACCCAGTACTTC
TRBV2	-	TRBD2	TRBJ2-1	CASRFQTSGDEQFF	TGTGCCAGCAGATTTCAGACTAGCGGTGATGAGCAGTTCTTC
TRBV19	-	-	TRBJ2-7	CASSKGHLRRSYEQYF	TGTGCCAGTAGTAAGGGACACCTACGAAGATCCTACGAGCAGTACTTC
TRBV9	-	-	TRBJ1-1	CASSVGTGFAEAFF	TGTGCCAGCAGCGTAGGCACCGGGTTCGCAGAAGCTTTCTTT
TRBV6-4	-	-	TRBJ2-1	CASSVVSGPGGEQFF	TGTGCCAGCAGTGTCGTTAGCGGACCCGGGGGTGAGCAGTTCTTC
TRBV5-5	-	-	TRBJ2-7	CASSLSVTGYYEQYF	TGTGCCAGCAGCTTGTCGGTCACAGGCTACTACGAGCAGTACTTC
TRBV5-4	few	TRBD2	TRBJ2-1	CASSFELAGINEQFF	TGTGCCAGCAGCTTTGAACTAGCGGGAATAAATGAGCAGTTCTTC
TRBV29-1	-	-	TRBJ2-1	CSVANNEQFF	TGCAGCGTTGCTAACAATGAGCAGTTCTTC
TRBV28	-	TRBD1	TRBJ2-3	CASRTGVGRDGDTDTQYF	TGTGCCAGCAGGACAGGGGTTGGCCGGGACGGCGACACAGATACGCAGTATTTT
TRBV6-4	-	TRBD2	TRBJ2-7	CASSPNGGGINEQYF	TGTGCCAGCAGCCCCAACGGCGGGGGTATTAACGAGCAGTACTTC
TRBV5-1	-	TRBD1	TRBJ2-7	CASSPHRGLSEQYF	TGCGCCAGCAGCCCTCACAGGGGGCTTAGCGAGCAGTACTTC
TRBV15	-	-	TRBJ2-4	CATRAAGQNIQYF	TGTGCCACCAGGGCAGCGGGCCAAAACATTCAGTACTTC
TRBV5-1	-	TRBD2	TRBJ2-1	CASSLLSRGGDEQFF	TGCGCCAGCAGCTTGTTGAGTAGGGGAGGGGATGAGCAGTTCTTC
TRBV7-8	-	TRBD1	TRBJ2-7	CASSLVSRTGVGSYEQYF	TGTGCCAGCAGCTTAGTGTCGCGTACAGGGGTCGGCTCCTACGAGCAGTACTTC
TRBV6-6	-	-	TRBJ1-3	CASTRGDQRRNTIYF	TGTGCCAGCACTCGGGGGGATCAGAGGAGAAACACCATATATTTT
TRBV4-1	-	-	TRBJ2-2	CASSQENWGANTGELFF	TGCGCCAGCAGCCAAGAGAATTGGGGCGCGAACACCGGGGAGCTGTTTTTT
TRBV19	few	-	TRBJ2-4	CASSAQGAKNIQYF	TGTGCCAGTAGTGCGCAGGGGGCCAAAAACATTCAGTACTTC
TRBV13	-	TRBD2	TRBJ2-2	CASSPKWTSENTGELFF	TGTGCCAGCAGCCCAAAATGGACTAGCGAGAACACCGGGGAGCTGTTTTTT
TRBV11-1	-	-	TRBJ1-2	CASSSVARLGGGLNYGYTF	TGTGCCAGCAGCTCCGTGGCCCGCTTGGGTGGAGGACTTAACTATGGCTACACCTTC
TRBV2	-	TRBD1	TRBJ2-1	CASAQGDRSWDEQFF	TGTGCCAGTGCCCAGGGGGATCGGAGCTGGGATGAGCAGTTCTTC
TRBV28	-	TRBD2	TRBJ2-7	CASSFQGTSGREQYF	TGTGCCAGCAGTTTTCAAGGGACTAGCGGGCGCGAGCAGTACTTC
TRBV2	-	TRBD1	TRBJ1-4	CASSLDRVSPEKLFF	TGTGCCAGCAGTTTGGACAGGGTATCCCCAGAAAAACTGTTTTTT
TRBV30	-	-	TRBJ2-5	CAWSVHPGYVQETQYF	TGTGCCTGGAGTGTACATCCAGGTTATGTTCAAGAGACCCAGTACTTC
TRBV7-9	few	-	TRBJ2-3	CASSVGQSTDTQYF	TGTGCCAGCAGCGTTGGACAGAGCACAGATACGCAGTATTTT
TRBV5-1	few	-	TRBJ1-1	CASSLELTPQAEAFF	TGCGCCAGCAGCTTAGAACTGACCCCACAGGCTGAAGCTTTCTTT
TRBV4-1	few	-	TRBJ2-7	CASSQKPDPESGEQYF	TGCGCCAGCAGCCAAAAACCGGACCCGGAAAGCGGCGAGCAGTACTTC
TRBV11-2	-	-	TRBJ1-5	CASSSYLGACPQPQHF	TGTGCCAGCAGCTCTTATTTGGGGGCATGCCCGCAGCCCCAGCATTTT
TRBV7-2	-	TRBD2	TRBJ2-2	CASSLAGGGTGELFF	TGTGCCAGCAGCCTAGCGGGAGGCGGCACCGGGGAGCTGTTTTTT
TRBV4-2	-	TRBD2	TRBJ2-5	CASSQELAGTSGETQYF	TGTGCCAGCAGCCAAGAATTGGCCGGGACTAGTGGGGAGACCCAGTACTTC
TRBV18	-	-	TRBJ2-3	CASSPPLEDTQYF	TGTGCCAGCTCACCACCTTTAGAAGATACGCAGTATTTT
TRBV19	-	-	TRBJ2-7	CASSLTGNEQYF	TGTGCCAGTAGTCTGACGGGAAACGAGCAGTACTTC
TRBV5-1	few	TRBD2	TRBJ2-1	CASHPGLAGGVTYNEQFF	TGCGCCAGCCATCCGGGACTAGCGGGAGGTGTCACCTACAATGAGCAGTTCTTC
TRBV2	-	TRBD1	TRBJ2-1	CASSTQDRFRGNEQFF	TGTGCCAGCAGCACTCAGGACAGGTTCAGGGGCAATGAGCAGTTCTTC
TRBV29-1	-	-	TRBJ2-3	CSVEAGFGSSDTQYF	TGCAGCGTTGAAGCGGGTTTCGGTTCGTCAGATACGCAGTATTTT
TRBV6-5	-	TRBD1	TRBJ1-2	CASRTGQGNYGYTF	TGTGCCAGCAGGACGGGACAGGGGAACTATGGCTACACCTTC
TRBV11-2	once	TRBD1	TRBJ2-7	CASRQPGQVLEQYF	TGTGCCAGCAGACAACCGGGACAGGTTTTAGAGCAGTACTTC
TRBV7-2	-	-	TRBJ1-1	CASSLQARGAGVEAFF	TGTGCCAGCAGCCTCCAGGCCCGGGGAGCCGGGGTTGAAGCTTTCTTT